This TCR beta chain emerged from a study of blood T cell repertoires in COVID-19. The wider study: PBMCs, B-cell-depleted T cells, or T cells were the source of the cDNA or gDNA that made up the material.

The Seattle patients, enrolled during active infection, were followed longitudinally. In the original workflow: Amplification of reference gene primers provided the estimated nucleated cell counts. TCRdb's copy holds only in-frame clones and misses some; the assay was immunoSEQ multiplex PCR. D and trimming were read from the DNA, whereas the V and J calls and clone size are those reported in that table. Of about 210,000 clones listed, around 83% are singletons. The junction had 8 bases not matched to a gene; V was cut back by 2 bases and J by 2 bases. The CDR3 has 16 amino acids. CDR1 and CDR2 (germline): SGHTA, FQGNSA.

The sequence came from a woman in her 70s with COVID-19, enrolled during active disease. The V call is TRBV7-2, the J call TRBJ2-5; 7 positions match TRBD2. Material for sequencing was peripheral blood. This CDR3 is CASSLIGSSGQETQYF. The CDR3 DNA is TGTGCCAGCAGCTTAATCGGGTCTAGCGGACAAGAGACCCAGTACTTC.